This TCR beta chain was retrieved from a study of blood T cells in healthy people across ages. Regarding the study as a whole: Among T cells, TCR beta diversity per million cells dropped roughly linearly as age rose.

Primed by a sample-barcoded 5' primer and a J-beta primer mix, a second PCR proceeded for 7 to 11 cycles. Each CDR3 protein gets one entry after TCRdb re-called the 5' RACE reads with MiXCR. This sample has around 520,000 distinct CDR3 sequences; about 29% occur once, and the top ten carry approximately 3.6%. For this clonotype: Its antigen is currently unknown.

Separately, the same data were catalogued under a study of T cells of mothers and their children. That source adds: Compared with unrelated pairs, related mother-child pairs had slightly higher, non-significant overlap.

The receptor comes from a boy younger than 10 in good health. Input material: blood.

DNA for the CDR3: TGTGCCAGCAGTCCCGGACAGGGGGGTAATGAAAAACTGTTTTTT. It specifies CASSPGQGGNEKLFF. The rearrangement links TRBV6-1 to TRBJ1-4; 10 bases agree with TRBD1. V trimming: 5 bases; J trimming: 4 bases; junction bases outside the gene matches: 4. Germline V gene lookup returns CDR1 MNHNS and CDR2 SASEGT. This CDR3 is 15 amino acids long.